The 9 T cell receptor beta chains listed next were all sequenced from one sample in a study of CD4 and CD8 cells across lung adenocarcinoma regions (dated by TCRdb to the late 2010s). The library relied on PCR. Sequencing instrument: HiSeq X Ten. The public reads were quality trimmed at Q25 with fastp and then assembled into clones with MiXCR by TCRdb, keeping productive beta chains. Under each unique CDR3 protein, matching rows form one entry showing the most common genes and DNA. Within this sample are more than 10,000 distinct CDR3 sequences, with less than 60% of them counted one time only. The ten largest clones represent around 34% of the sample. Sequencing was performed on CD8+ T cells from the margin of a lung tumor. Taken with the paper, the label for cell subset or site translates to: tumor margin region. Receptors originate from a female donor with lung adenocarcinoma. The CD4 and CD8 labels of this study may be unreliable.

This clonotype was seen a handful of times. The V call is TRBV6-1, the J call TRBJ2-5, with 8 bases matching TRBD2. The J call may be mistaken, given a closer DNA end match to TRBJ2-7. CDR3 size: 15 residues. Germline lookup yields CDR1 MNHNS and CDR2 SASEGT. DNA of the CDR3: TGTGCCAGCACTCTTGTTTGGACTAGCACCTACGAGCAGTACTTC. Protein: CASTLVWTSTYEQYF.

The chain employs TRBV6-1 and TRBJ2-1; TRBD2 agrees at 10 bases. Trimming removed 3 bases from V and 10 bases from J; junction bases left unmatched: 9. The CDR3 consists of 15 residues. CDR1 and CDR2 from the germline V gene are MNHNS and SASEGT. CDR3 residues: CASSEGLAILPEQFF. CDR3 DNA sequence: TGTGCCAGCAGTGAGGGACTAGCGATTCTTCCGGAGCAGTTCTTC.

V gene TRBV27 combines with J gene TRBJ2-1; 10 nucleotides line up with TRBD1. The DNA end favors TRBJ2-7, so the J call may be wrong. The CDR3 runs 14 residues. Germline loops: CDR1 MNHEY, CDR2 SMNVEV (reference sequence). The CDR3 region has the DNA TGTGCCAGCAGTGCCCCGGGACAGGGGAACGAGCAGTACTTC. Amino acid sequence: CASSAPGQGNEQYF.

This clonotype was counted at least ten times. The gene calls are TRBV3-1 and TRBJ2-1; D possibly corresponds to TRBD1 (5 bases). V was trimmed by 0 bases and J by 7 bases, leaving 19 bases between them. The CDR3 runs to 17 residues. Germline CDR1 reads LGHDT; CDR2 reads YNNKEL (reference sequence). CDR3 sequence reads: CASSQDIGQGLKNEQFF. The CDR3 DNA is TGTGCCAGCAGCCAAGATATTGGGCAGGGTTTGAAGAATGAGCAGTTCTTC.

The J gene is TRBJ2-3, the V gene TRBV12-3 or TRBV12-4, with TRBD2 matching 8 bases. The CDR3 loop spans 13 amino acids. Trimming removed 6 bases from V and 5 bases from J; junction bases left unmatched: 4. This CDR3 is CASRAGAEDTQYF. The DNA of the CDR3 is TGTGCCAGCAGAGCGGGGGCTGAAGATACGCAGTATTTT.

This sequence joins TRBV7-6 and TRBJ2-4; tentatively, D is TRBD2 (7 bases). Germline V lookup: CDR1 SGHVS, CDR2 FNYEAQ. Trimming shortened V by 5 bases and J by 1 base, and 15 bases separated the two germline ends. The CDR3 consists of 16 residues. The CDR3 sequence is CASSVGGLCAKNIQYF. The CDR3 DNA reads TGTGCCAGCAGCGTCGGGGGGCTGTGCGCCAAAAACATTCAGTACTTC.

By its share, this clonotype is medium-sized (0.01 to 0.1%). The chain carries TRBV6-1 and TRBJ1-1; tentative D call: TRBD1 (5 bases). V shed 5 bases and J shed 5 bases, with 18 bases lying between them. CDR1 MNHNS and CDR2 SASEGT come from the germline V gene. This CDR3 contains 15 residues. The CDR3 DNA is TGTGCCAGCAGTCAAAGTCAGGGTCAGAAAACTGAAGCTTTCTTT. Amino acids: CASSQSQGQKTEAFF.

The CDR3 here is CASSQVPGPGETQYF. The DNA of the CDR3 is TGCGCCAGCAGCCAAGTACCGGGCCCTGGGGAGACCCAGTACTTC. The chain couples TRBV4-1 to TRBJ2-5, with D unclear. This CDR3 spans 15 amino acids. V gave up 1 base and J gave up 5 bases, with 14 bases separating them. Germline assignment: CDR1 MGHRA and CDR2 YSYEKL.

Within the sample, this clonotype is medium-sized. V is TRBV6-1 and J is TRBJ2-3; TRBD2 is a possible D gene (6 bases). There are 15 residues in the CDR3. The V gene lost 5 bases and the J gene lost 0 bases, with 12 bases spanning the gap. Per germline, CDR1 MNHNS and CDR2 SASEGT. This chain's CDR3 is CASSSVADSTDTQYF. CDR3 DNA sequence: TGTGCCAGCAGTAGCGTAGCGGATAGCACAGATACGCAGTATTTT.